This T cell receptor beta chain is from a study of sequential checkpoint blockade in melanoma. Across the study: Each arm's sequence ended with maintenance nivolumab. 90 to 95 pretreatment tumor DNA samples were TCRβ immunosequenced. After nivolumab or ipilimumab alone, 20 to 25 patients had week-13 rebiopsies.

Regarding treatment: randomized to nivolumab then ipilimumab (arm A) or the reverse (arm B). No patient had prior DNA-damaging chemotherapy. The repertoire was sequenced with immunoSEQ multiplex PCR; TCRdb's copy has only in-frame clones and lacks some. The sample has around 4,300 clones, about 20% seen once; the top ten hold about 4%. This clone has a count of ten or more. This specimen was tumor tissue (inferred from file names), taken from a patient given nivolumab and ipilimumab in sequence. The sequence was collected from a human donor with melanoma.

CDR3 coding DNA: TGTGCCAGCAGCACACACGGACAGTACTATGGCTACACCTTC. Protein sequence: CASSTHGQYYGYTF. The gene calls are TRBV11-3 and TRBJ1-2; D is possibly TRBD1 (6 bases). The ends were cut back, 5 bases at V and 3 bases at J, with 13 bases in the middle. CDR3 length equals 14 residues. The germline gives CDR1 SGHNT, CDR2 YENEEA. The full variable domain, its missing parts supplied by reference TRBV11-3 and TRBJ1-2, is EAGVVQSPRYKIIEKKQPVAFWCNPISGHNTLYWYLQNLGQGPELLIRYENEEAVDDSQLPKDRFSAERLKGVDSTLKIQPAELGDSAVYLCASSTHGQYYGYTFGSGTRLTVV.